What follows are 2 T cell receptor beta chains derived from one specimen sequenced in a study of technical replicates of blood from several donors. Method: immunoSEQ multiplex PCR; TCRdb's copy keeps in-frame clones and lacks some. The data hold about 93,000 clones, with 95% observed a single time. Sequencing was performed on T cells isolated from PBMCs. These receptors all stem from a human donor in good health.

V is TRBV5-5 and J is TRBJ1-1; a possible D gene is TRBD1 (6 bases). CDR1 is SGHKS, CDR2 YYEKEE, per germline (reference sequence). The CDR3 length is 17 residues. Between the trimmed V and J ends, which lost 3 bases and 3 bases, there was a span of 21 bases. The CDR3 reads CASSSRGRGEADTEAFF. In nucleotides, the CDR3 is TGTGCCAGCAGCTCCAGGGGCCGGGGAGAAGCAGACACTGAAGCTTTCTTT.

This clone was counted a single time. The chain is built from TRBV28 and TRBJ2-5; weak D call: TRBD2 (5 bases). This CDR3 spans 11 amino acids. Germline CDR1 reads MDHEN; CDR2 reads SYDVKM. With 10 bases removed from V and 4 bases from J, the gap between germline ends came to 10 bases. This CDR3 is CATLALETQYF. The CDR3 nucleotides read TGTGCCACGTTAGCGCTAGAGACCCAGTACTTC.